A selection of T cell receptor beta chains follows, all from one sample in a study of shared clonotypes between healthy human individuals. Sequencing used immunoSEQ multiplex PCR; TCRdb keeps in-frame clones, though not all of them. The sample yields approximately 940,000 clones, 60% to 85% seen once. Sequencing used memory CD4+ T cells sorted from blood. The receptors derive from a man aged 18-30 years in good health. CDR3s include the opening cysteine and the closing phenylalanine or tryptophan. D genes are given only for firm matches. Size values are once, few and many counts, or a class for expanded clones, and some rows have none.

j_call: TRBJ1-4
d_call: NA
v_call: TRBV25-1
clone_size: NA
cdr3_nt: TGTGCCAGCAGTGCCCCCCGGACAGATGAAAAACTGTTTTTT
cdr3_aa: CASSAPRTDEKLFF

j_call: TRBJ2-2
d_call: NA
v_call: TRBV30
clone_size: once
cdr3_nt: TGTGCCTGGAGCAGTCGGAGACAAAACACCGGGGAGCTGTTTTTT
cdr3_aa: CAWSSRRQNTGELFF

j_call: TRBJ2-7
d_call: NA
v_call: TRBV5-6
clone_size: NA
cdr3_nt: TGTGCCAGCAGCCGCGGTGGGTACGAGCAGTACTTC
cdr3_aa: CASSRGGYEQYF

j_call: TRBJ2-3
d_call: TRBD2
v_call: TRBV30
clone_size: NA
cdr3_nt: TGTGCCTGGAGAGCGGGAGCCTTCACAGATACGCAGTATTTT
cdr3_aa: CAWRAGAFTDTQYF

j_call: TRBJ2-7
d_call: TRBD1
v_call: TRBV6-1
clone_size: few
cdr3_nt: TGTGCCAGCAGTGTCGAGGACAGGGACTACGAGCAGTACTTC
cdr3_aa: CASSVEDRDYEQYF

j_call: TRBJ2-7
d_call: NA
v_call: TRBV10-3
clone_size: NA
cdr3_nt: TGTGCCATCAGTGAGTCCGGGGACGGGGCGCAGTACTTC
cdr3_aa: CAISESGDGAQYF

j_call: TRBJ1-2
d_call: TRBD1
v_call: TRBV9
clone_size: NA
cdr3_nt: TGTGCCAGCAGTTCCTCGGGACAGGTCTATGGCTACACCTTC
cdr3_aa: CASSSSGQVYGYTF

j_call: TRBJ2-5
d_call: NA
v_call: TRBV6-5
clone_size: once
cdr3_nt: TGTGCCAGCAGCCCCACCTGGCTCGGGGAGACCCAGTACTTC
cdr3_aa: CASSPTWLGETQYF

j_call: TRBJ1-6
d_call: NA
v_call: TRBV2
clone_size: NA
cdr3_nt: TGTGCCAGCAGTGAAGCTGTGCAGAATCTATCACCCCTCCACTTT
cdr3_aa: CASSEAVQNLSPLHF

j_call: TRBJ2-1
d_call: TRBD2
v_call: TRBV10-1
clone_size: NA
cdr3_nt: TGCGCCAGCAGTGAATTACTAGCGGGAGGGCCCAATGAGCAGTTCTTC
cdr3_aa: CASSELLAGGPNEQFF

j_call: TRBJ2-7
d_call: TRBD1
v_call: TRBV5-4
clone_size: few
cdr3_nt: TGTGCCAGCAGCCGCGACAGGGGGTTGTACGAGCAGTACTTC
cdr3_aa: CASSRDRGLYEQYF

j_call: TRBJ1-5
d_call: TRBD1
v_call: TRBV5-6
clone_size: NA
cdr3_nt: TGTGCCAGCAGCTTGGCCGGGACAGGGATTCAGCCCCAGCATTTT
cdr3_aa: CASSLAGTGIQPQHF

j_call: TRBJ1-4
d_call: TRBD1
v_call: TRBV6-5
clone_size: NA
cdr3_nt: TGTGCCAGCAGACCCGGGACAGGGTTCGAAAAACTGTTTTTT
cdr3_aa: CASRPGTGFEKLFF

j_call: TRBJ2-1
d_call: TRBD2
v_call: TRBV9
clone_size: NA
cdr3_nt: TGTGCCAGCAGCGTAGCGAGCGGGACCTACAATGAGCAGTTCTTC
cdr3_aa: CASSVASGTYNEQFF

j_call: TRBJ2-4
d_call: NA
v_call: TRBV15
clone_size: NA
cdr3_nt: TGTGCCACCAGCAGAGATCCAGGGGACATTCAGTACTTC
cdr3_aa: CATSRDPGDIQYF

j_call: TRBJ2-3
d_call: NA
v_call: TRBV1
clone_size: once
cdr3_nt: TGCACCAGCAGCTTCCTTTTAGCGGGGGTCCCGTCGGGCACAGATACGCAGTATTTT
cdr3_aa: CTSSFLLAGVPSGTDTQYF

j_call: TRBJ2-1
d_call: TRBD2
v_call: TRBV11-2
clone_size: NA
cdr3_nt: TGTGCCAGCAGCTTAGATCCTGGGAGGGCCGGGTTCTTC
cdr3_aa: CASSLDPGRAGFF

j_call: TRBJ2-7
d_call: NA
v_call: TRBV30
clone_size: NA
cdr3_nt: TGTGCCTGGAGGGCAGGGAGAGGCGAGCAGTACTTC
cdr3_aa: CAWRAGRGEQYF

j_call: TRBJ1-2
d_call: NA
v_call: TRBV4-1
clone_size: few
cdr3_nt: TGCGCCAGCAGCCAAGATCAGGGGATCTATGGCTACACCTTC
cdr3_aa: CASSQDQGIYGYTF

j_call: TRBJ1-6
d_call: TRBD1
v_call: TRBV30
clone_size: NA
cdr3_nt: TGTGCCTGGAGTCCCCAGGGGGCCCCCCTCCACTTT
cdr3_aa: CAWSPQGAPLHF

j_call: TRBJ2-1
d_call: NA
v_call: TRBV2
clone_size: NA
cdr3_nt: TGTGCCAGCAGTAGAGGGGGCAATGAGCAGTTCTTC
cdr3_aa: CASSRGGNEQFF

j_call: TRBJ2-3
d_call: TRBD2
v_call: TRBV11-1
clone_size: NA
cdr3_nt: TGTGCCAGCAGCCAGGGACTAGTTGATCTCACAGATACGCAGTATTTT
cdr3_aa: CASSQGLVDLTDTQYF

j_call: TRBJ1-6
d_call: NA
v_call: TRBV5-1
clone_size: NA
cdr3_nt: TGCGCCAGCAGCTGGTCACAGGGAACAGATTCACCCCTCCACTTT
cdr3_aa: CASSWSQGTDSPLHF

j_call: TRBJ2-3
d_call: NA
v_call: TRBV6-5
clone_size: NA
cdr3_nt: TGTGCCAGCAGTTATGGGAGGTGGGGCCTCACAGATACGCAGTATTTT
cdr3_aa: CASSYGRWGLTDTQYF

j_call: TRBJ2-5
d_call: NA
v_call: TRBV5-1
clone_size: NA
cdr3_nt: TGCGCCAGCAGCTCGCAGGGGTTAGAGACCCAGTACTTC
cdr3_aa: CASSSQGLETQYF

j_call: TRBJ2-3
d_call: TRBD2
v_call: TRBV4-1
clone_size: NA
cdr3_nt: TGCGCCAGCAGCCAAGGAGGACTAGCGGGGTGGTCAGATACGCAGTATTTT
cdr3_aa: CASSQGGLAGWSDTQYF

j_call: TRBJ2-3
d_call: NA
v_call: TRBV13
clone_size: once
cdr3_nt: TGTGCCAGCAGCTCCTTCGCGACTGGACCTAGCACAGATACGCAGTATTTT
cdr3_aa: CASSSFATGPSTDTQYF

j_call: TRBJ2-1
d_call: TRBD2
v_call: TRBV7-3
clone_size: NA
cdr3_nt: TGTGCCAGCAGCCCGGGACTAGCGAATAATGAGCAGTTCTTC
cdr3_aa: CASSPGLANNEQFF